Listed below are T cell receptor beta chains from one sample, sequenced in a study of T cell responses to AZD1222 COVID-19 vaccine. TCRdb keeps only in-frame clones here, not all; method: immunoSEQ multiplex PCR. Seen here are around 120,000 clones, about 90% observed once, and the top ten hold roughly 13%. This sample comprised peripheral blood, obtained on day 0 of AZD1222 vaccination. The receptors were gathered from an adult in good health. Both conserved end residues are part of each CDR3. A D gene is named only where the DNA matches it firmly. Size is omitted from some rows. Given values are once, few, many or a class for expanded clones.

d_call | clone_size | j_call | v_call | cdr3_aa | cdr3_nt
- | - | TRBJ2-1 | TRBV19 | CASKMGGAHNEQFF | TGTGCCAGTAAAATGGGCGGGGCTCACAATGAGCAGTTCTTC
- | - | TRBJ2-7 | TRBV7-9 | CASSPSGSGPNFNYEQYF | TGTGCCAGCAGCCCCTCGGGGAGTGGCCCCAATTTTAACTACGAGCAGTACTTC
TRBD1 | - | TRBJ2-7 | TRBV6-5 | CASGQGSEQYF | TGTGCCAGCGGACAGGGATCCGAGCAGTACTTC
TRBD2 | - | TRBJ2-1 | TRBV14 | CVRRPGTSGNEQFF | TGTGTCCGCAGACCAGGGACTAGCGGCAATGAGCAGTTCTTC
TRBD2 | - | TRBJ2-3 | TRBV4-3 | CASSQEWEGHTQYF | TGCGCCAGCAGCCAAGAATGGGAGGGCCATACGCAGTATTTT
TRBD1 | - | TRBJ1-6 | TRBV6-5 | CASSYFGQGLSSPLHF | TGTGCCAGCAGTTACTTCGGACAGGGGCTTAGTTCACCCCTCCACTTT
- | - | TRBJ2-7 | TRBV6-2/TRBV6-3 | CASSYSRSSTYEQYF | TGTGCCAGCAGTTACTCGCGCAGCTCCACTTACGAGCAGTACTTC
- | - | TRBJ1-4 | TRBV28 | CASSSNGPEGEKLFF | TGTGCCAGCAGTTCAAACGGGCCAGAAGGTGAAAAACTGTTTTTT
- | - | TRBJ1-1 | TRBV7-2 | CASSFTGFTEAFF | TGTGCCAGCAGTTTCACAGGGTTCACTGAAGCTTTCTTT
TRBD2 | - | TRBJ2-3 | TRBV15 | CATSSGLEVATDTQYF | TGTGCCACCAGCAGTGGACTAGAGGTTGCCACAGATACGCAGTATTTT
- | - | TRBJ1-5 | TRBV4-1 | CASSQKGTTGDQPQHF | TGCGCCAGCAGCCAAAAAGGCACGACAGGCGATCAGCCCCAGCATTTT
- | few | TRBJ1-2 | TRBV7-9 | CASSPSVPGYYGYTF | TGTGCCAGCAGCCCTTCGGTACCGGGATACTATGGCTACACCTTC
- | - | TRBJ1-1 | TRBV9 | CASSVDLRGSAFF | TGTGCCAGCAGCGTAGACTTAAGGGGTTCGGCTTTCTTT
TRBD2 | - | TRBJ2-3 | TRBV29-1 | CSVGLGEGTDTQYF | TGCAGCGTTGGGCTGGGGGAGGGAACAGATACGCAGTATTTT
TRBD1 | - | TRBJ1-2 | TRBV10-3 | CAITSGTGGSGYGYTF | TGTGCCATTACCTCCGGGACAGGGGGTTCGGGGTATGGCTACACCTTC
- | - | TRBJ2-1 | TRBV6-2/TRBV6-3 | CASNPPRTDERTYNEQFF | TGTGCCAGCAACCCCCCACGGACGGACGAAAGAACATACAATGAGCAGTTCTTC
TRBD2 | - | TRBJ2-1 | TRBV6-2/TRBV6-3 | CASSQLSGLGPTEQFF | TGTGCCAGCAGCCAATTATCGGGACTAGGGCCTACTGAGCAGTTCTTC
- | - | TRBJ1-1 | TRBV6-1 | CASSELRANTEAFF | TGTGCCAGCAGTGAGTTACGGGCGAACACTGAAGCTTTCTTT
- | - | TRBJ2-7 | TRBV27 | CASSLSPFYEQYF | TGTGCCAGCAGCCTATCTCCGTTCTACGAGCAGTACTTC
- | - | TRBJ1-2 | TRBV7-8 | CASSLAGAGFSGGYTF | TGTGCCAGCAGCTTAGCGGGGGCAGGGTTCTCTGGGGGCTACACCTTC
- | - | TRBJ1-6 | TRBV4-1 | CASSQLGRYNSPLHF | TGCGCCAGCAGCCAATTGGGACGGTATAATTCACCCCTCCACTTT
TRBD2 | - | TRBJ2-1 | TRBV28 | CASSLDGLAGGSYNEQFF | TGTGCCAGCAGTTTGGATGGTTTAGCGGGAGGCTCCTACAATGAGCAGTTCTTC
TRBD2 | - | TRBJ2-3 | TRBV3-1/TRBV3-2 | CASSLQRGAYTQYF | TGTGCCAGCAGCCTGCAGCGGGGGGCCTATACGCAGTATTTT
- | - | TRBJ1-4 | TRBV5-1 | CASSPRNQANEKLFF | TGCGCCAGCAGCCCACGAAATCAGGCTAATGAAAAACTGTTTTTT
TRBD1 | few | TRBJ1-1 | TRBV12-3/TRBV12-4 | CASSRTGNTEAFF | TGTGCCAGCAGTCGGACAGGGAACACTGAAGCTTTCTTT
TRBD2 | - | TRBJ2-2 | TRBV2 | CASSVASGSTGELFF | TGTGCCAGCAGTGTCGCTAGCGGGAGCACCGGGGAGCTGTTTTTT
TRBD1 | - | TRBJ2-2 | TRBV9 | CASSSPLGQGNTGELFF | TGTGCCAGCTCCAGCCCTCTTGGACAGGGAAACACCGGGGAGCTGTTTTTT
- | - | TRBJ1-1 | TRBV5-4 | CASSPQGNTEAFF | TGTGCCAGCAGCCCCCAGGGGAACACTGAAGCTTTCTTT
TRBD1 | - | TRBJ1-4 | TRBV29-1 | CSVAGQGGREKLFF | TGCAGCGTTGCGGGACAGGGAGGGAGAGAAAAACTGTTTTTT
- | once | TRBJ2-7 | TRBV6-1 | CASSDTGLFYEQYF | TGTGCCAGCAGTGACACAGGGTTGTTCTACGAGCAGTACTTC
- | - | TRBJ2-3 | TRBV7-2 | CASSFLSTDTQYF | TGTGCCAGCAGCTTCTTGTCCACAGATACGCAGTATTTT
TRBD1 | - | TRBJ2-1 | TRBV24-1 | CATSESAGGALYEQFF | TGTGCCACCAGTGAATCCGCAGGGGGCGCATTATATGAGCAGTTCTTC
- | - | TRBJ2-1 | TRBV2 | CASSGGGGTLSHEQFF | TGTGCCAGCAGTGGAGGAGGGGGCACGTTGTCCCATGAGCAGTTCTTC
- | - | TRBJ1-4 | TRBV7-9 | CASSLDGATNEKLFF | TGTGCCAGCAGCTTGGACGGCGCAACTAATGAAAAACTGTTTTTT
- | once | TRBJ1-6 | TRBV27 | CASSLSRGGSPLHF | TGTGCCAGCAGTTTATCGAGGGGGGGATCACCCCTCCACTTT
TRBD1 | - | TRBJ2-4 | TRBV2 | CASSERGPIQYF | TGTGCCAGCAGTGAGAGGGGGCCCATTCAGTACTTC
- | - | TRBJ1-5 | TRBV2 | CASSELYSQPQHF | TGTGCCAGCAGTGAACTATATAGTCAGCCCCAGCATTTT
- | - | TRBJ1-3 | TRBV4-1 | CASSHPLGNTIYF | TGCGCCAGCAGCCATCCCCTGGGAAACACCATATATTTT
TRBD1 | - | TRBJ1-2 | TRBV7-9 | CASSSGQGYGYTF | TGTGCCAGCAGCAGCGGACAGGGGTATGGCTACACCTTC
- | - | TRBJ2-6 | TRBV3-1/TRBV3-2 | CASSQSRGSGANVLTF | TGTGCCAGCAGCCAATCTCGTGGCTCTGGGGCCAACGTCCTGACTTTC
- | once | TRBJ2-1 | TRBV7-9 | CASSPHGGKSYNEQFF | TGTGCCAGCAGCCCCCACGGGGGAAAGTCCTACAATGAGCAGTTCTTC
- | - | TRBJ2-1 | TRBV5-1 | CASSLEVSSHNEQFF | TGCGCCAGCAGCTTGGAGGTCAGCTCTCACAATGAGCAGTTCTTC
- | - | TRBJ2-1 | TRBV6-5 | CASSYWNWSSYNEQFF | TGTGCCAGCAGTTACTGGAACTGGAGCTCCTACAATGAGCAGTTCTTC